Following are 22 T cell receptor beta chains from one sample sequenced in a study of blood T cell repertoires in COVID-19 (dated by TCRdb to the early 2020s). The library was prepared using the immunoSEQ multiplex PCR assay. TCRdb took over this immuneACCESS table, retaining in-frame rearrangements with V and J assigned. Such tables are incomplete; in checked studies, under half of the missing clones stem from an unresolved V gene, and the remainder is unexplained. Across this sample there are 35,000 to 45,000 clones, with roughly nine tenths seen only once. The ten largest clones represent just under 9.5% of the sample. The sequenced material came from peripheral blood. Every receptor here comes from a man between 45 and 60 years old with active COVID-19.

This clone showed up just once. A read error may produce the germline difference seen at one junction end. The chain recombines TRBV15 with TRBJ1-6, with 7 bases that match TRBD1. Looked up from germline, CDR1 is LNHNV and CDR2 is YYDKDF (reference sequence). CDR3 length equals 15 residues. The CDR3 DNA sequence: TGTGCCACCAGCAGTCCCGACAGGGATAATTCACCCCCCCACTTT. Translating it yields CATSSPDRDNSPPHF. Combining the CDR3 with reference TRBV15 and TRBJ1-6 gives the whole variable domain DAMVIQNPRYQVTQFGKPVTLSCSQTLNHNVMYWYQQKSSQAPKLLFHYYDKDFNNEADTPDNFQSRRPNTSFCFLDIRSPGLGDTAMYLCATSSPDRDNSPPHFGNGTRLTVT.

Only one count was recorded for this clone. This chain joins TRBV5-4 and TRBJ2-7; 9 nucleotides align to TRBD1. CDR1 is SGHNT and CDR2 is YYREEE in the germline V gene (reference sequence). This CDR3 region has 14 residues. V was pared by 6 bases and J by 3 bases, with 7 bases of the junction left unmatched. The CDR3 sequence is CASTPDRGGYEQYF. CDR3 nucleotide sequence: TGTGCCAGCACCCCGGACAGGGGAGGCTACGAGCAGTACTTC.

The count of this clone is one. This chain uses TRBV6-5 with TRBJ2-7; D gene unclear. Germline V gene sequence: CDR1 MNHEY, CDR2 SVGAGI. V was cut by 4 bases and J by 0 bases, with 16 bases left in between. The CDR3 is made up of 16 amino acids. Written as DNA, the CDR3 is TGTGCCAGCAGTTTTCAGGCTTATCCAGACTCCTACGAGCAGTACTTC. Its translation is CASSFQAYPDSYEQYF.

V usage is TRBV7-9 and J usage is TRBJ2-2, with D possibly being TRBD2 (5 bases). Trimming shortened V by 8 bases and J by 3 bases, and 13 bases separated the two germline ends. From germline, CDR1 is SEHNR and CDR2 FQNEAQ (reference sequence). This CDR3 is 14 amino acids long. The CDR3 nucleotides are TGTGCCAGCCCAACTAGGGCAGACACCGGGGAGCTGTTTTTT. It codes for CASPTRADTGELFF.

The chain recombines TRBV11-2 with TRBJ1-1; possibly TRBD1 for D (5 bases). This CDR3 spans 13 amino acids. V was clipped by 4 bases and J by 3 bases, with 9 bases between them. Per germline, CDR1 SGHAT and CDR2 FQNNGV. Here the CDR3 reads CASSWGGDTEAFF. In DNA, the CDR3 is TGTGCCAGCAGCTGGGGGGGGGACACTGAAGCTTTCTTT.

The chain is built from TRBV2 and TRBJ1-1, with D maybe TRBD1 (6 bases). The CDR3 consists of 12 residues. Germline V gives CDR1 SNHLY, CDR2 FYNNEI. Between the trimmed V and J ends, which lost 10 bases and 6 bases, there was a span of 15 bases. The CDR3 DNA sequence: TGTGCCACCCAGGGGTCGAGCTCTGAAGCTTTCTTT. It codes for CATQGSSSEAFF.

This clone was seen once. This chain joins TRBV28 and TRBJ1-6, with D hard to call. The CDR3 has 15 amino acids. Germline CDR1 reads MDHEN; CDR2 reads SYDVKM. V was pared by 5 bases and J by 0 bases, with 8 bases between. The CDR3 reads CASSPVSSYNSPLHF. The CDR3 DNA follows: TGTGCCAGCAGTCCGGTGAGCTCCTATAATTCACCCCTCCACTTT.

The chain has TRBV18 and TRBJ2-1, with 8 bases matching TRBD2. Germline V lookup: CDR1 KGHSH, CDR2 LQKENI. The CDR3 consists of 16 residues. The V segment lost 1 base and the J segment 6 bases; nucleotides outside the gene matches: 8. The CDR3 is CASSPRTTSGPNEQFF. CDR3 sequence (DNA): TGTGCCAGCTCACCACGAACTACTAGCGGCCCCAATGAGCAGTTCTTC.

The chain carries TRBV19 and TRBJ2-7; weak D call: TRBD2 (6 bases). V gave up 11 bases and J gave up 2 bases, with 10 bases separating them. The CDR3 consists of 11 residues. The germline V gene encodes CDR1 LNHDA and CDR2 SQIVND (reference sequence). The CDR3 is CAVSGAYEQYF. The CDR3 DNA sequence: TGTGCCGTCTCGGGAGCCTACGAGCAGTACTTC.

For this clone: An end of the junction differs from the germline gene, which may be a read error. The rearrangement joins TRBV28 to TRBJ1-1, with a weak D call TRBD1 (6 bases). The CDR3 runs 13 residues. Germline V CDR1 and CDR2: MDHEN, SYDVKM. The CDR3 DNA is TGTGCCAGCAGCTTATACAGGGTTAGTGAAGCTTTCTTT. It codes for CASSLYRVSEAFF.

This sequence joins TRBV9 and TRBJ2-2, with a possible D match to TRBD2 (6 bases). This CDR3 is built from 15 residues. Looked up from germline, CDR1 is SGDLS and CDR2 is YYNGEE. The V gene lost 3 bases and the J gene lost 4 bases, with 13 bases spanning the gap. In DNA, the CDR3 is TGTGCCAGCAGCGCAATCCCTAGCGTCACCGGGGAGCTGTTTTTT. Translated: CASSAIPSVTGELFF.

This chain links TRBV2 with TRBJ2-5; 7 bases match TRBD1. CDR1 and CDR2 (germline): SNHLY, FYNNEI. The CDR3 sequence is 13 residues long. The trim removed 5 bases at V and 1 base at J, leaving 1 base unmatched. This chain's CDR3 is CASSRDSQETQYF. CDR3 sequence (DNA): TGTGCCAGCAGTAGGGACAGCCAAGAGACCCAGTACTTC. Looking up the rest from reference TRBV2 and TRBJ2-5 gives the full variable domain: EPEVTQTPSHQVTQMGQEVILRCVPISNHLYFYWYRQILGQKVEFLVSFYNNEISEKSEIFDDQFSVERPDGSNFTLKIRSTKLEDSAMYFCASSRDSQETQYFGPGTRLLVL.

The chain combines TRBV3-1 (or the pseudogene TRBV3-2) with TRBJ2-7; 14 bases align to TRBD2. J lost 5 bases, V lost 0 bases, and 18 bases had no gene match. This CDR3 is 21 amino acids long. Germline CDR1 reads LGHDT; CDR2 reads YNNKEL (reference sequence). DNA for the CDR3: TGTGCCAGCAGCCAAGATTCCCAGTATATGGGGACTAGCGGGAGTAGGGACGAGCAGTACTTC. Its translation is CASSQDSQYMGTSGSRDEQYF.

The gene calls are TRBV6-5 and TRBJ2-7; 10 nucleotides match TRBD1. Germline trimming cut 2 bases from V and 5 bases from J; bases unmatched to any gene: 9. In germline, CDR1 is MNHEY, CDR2 SVGAGI. CDR3 length: 16 residues. The CDR3 DNA reads TGTGCCAGCAGTTACGACCCGGGACAGGGGATACACGAGCAGTACTTC. It yields the protein CASSYDPGQGIHEQYF.

DNA for the CDR3: TGTGCCATCAGTGAGTCTGCTAGCGGGACCAACAATGAGCAGTTCTTC. This encodes CAISESASGTNNEQFF. The V gene is TRBV10-3, the J gene TRBJ2-1, with 9 bases aligning to TRBD2. CDR1 is ENHRY and CDR2 is SYGVKD in the germline V gene. This CDR3 is 16 amino acids long. V dropped 0 bases and J dropped 5; count of bases not matched to a gene: 5.

The CDR3 nucleotides read TGTGCCAGCAGCTTGGGGACTAATCAGCCCCAGCATTTT. It encodes CASSLGTNQPQHF. The gene calls are TRBV7-2 and TRBJ1-5, with D perhaps matching TRBD1 (5 bases). V was trimmed by 3 bases and J by 4 bases, leaving 7 bases between them. The V gene's germline CDR1 is SGHTA and CDR2 FQGNSA. The CDR3 runs to 13 residues.

J is TRBJ1-2 and V is TRBV2, with 7 bases fitting TRBD1. The CDR3 runs to 14 residues. V was clipped by 0 bases and J by 5 bases; unmatched bases: 3. Germline V gives CDR1 SNHLY, CDR2 FYNNEI. This CDR3 is CASSEAGQWYGYTF. The CDR3 coding sequence is TGTGCCAGCAGTGAAGCGGGACAGTGGTATGGCTACACCTTC.

The chain joins TRBV7-9 to TRBJ1-2; 11 positions agree with TRBD1. This CDR3 spans 15 amino acids. Looked up from germline, CDR1 is SEHNR and CDR2 is FQNEAQ (reference sequence). V was clipped by 6 bases and J by 0 bases; unmatched bases: 3. DNA for the CDR3: TGTGCCAGCAGAGGACAGGGGGCAGCTAACTATGGCTACACCTTC. Translation: CASRGQGAANYGYTF.

V usage is TRBV28 and J usage is TRBJ2-7; the match to TRBD1 covers 9 bases. This CDR3 contains 15 residues. Per the germline V gene, CDR1 is MDHEN and CDR2 is SYDVKM. Losses at the gene ends were 8 bases for V and 6 bases for J; bases not matched to a gene: 14. The CDR3 here is CASLSPGQGILEQYF. CDR3 coding DNA: TGTGCCAGCCTCTCCCCGGGACAGGGAATCCTCGAGCAGTACTTC.

V gene TRBV27 combines with J gene TRBJ2-5; 7 positions match TRBD1. Germline CDR1 MNHEY, CDR2 SMNVEV (reference sequence). This CDR3 spans 14 amino acids. Unmatched junction bases numbered 13, after V lost 7 bases and J lost 8 bases. CDR3 in DNA: TGTGCCAGCACCCCTGACAGGGTTCAAGGAACCCAGTACTTC. Its protein product is CASTPDRVQGTQYF.

The rearrangement uses TRBV28 and TRBJ2-1; D possibly corresponds to TRBD2 (5 bases). V lost 3 bases, J lost 1 base, and 16 bases lay in between. The CDR3 runs to 17 residues. The germline V gene has CDR1 MDHEN and CDR2 SYDVKM. DNA for the CDR3: TGTGCCAGCAGTTTCCCCCCTACGGGGAGATCCTACAATGAGCAGTTCTTC. Amino acids: CASSFPPTGRSYNEQFF.

The chain has TRBV7-8 and TRBJ1-1; D is possibly TRBD1 (6 bases). The CDR3 length is 14 residues. Germline lookup yields CDR1 SGHVS and CDR2 FQNEAQ. V was cut by 5 bases and J by 5 bases, with 15 bases left in between. The CDR3 DNA sequence: TGTGCCAGCAGCGCTGACGGGAGGGGGACTGAAGCTTTCTTT. Translated: CASSADGRGTEAFF.